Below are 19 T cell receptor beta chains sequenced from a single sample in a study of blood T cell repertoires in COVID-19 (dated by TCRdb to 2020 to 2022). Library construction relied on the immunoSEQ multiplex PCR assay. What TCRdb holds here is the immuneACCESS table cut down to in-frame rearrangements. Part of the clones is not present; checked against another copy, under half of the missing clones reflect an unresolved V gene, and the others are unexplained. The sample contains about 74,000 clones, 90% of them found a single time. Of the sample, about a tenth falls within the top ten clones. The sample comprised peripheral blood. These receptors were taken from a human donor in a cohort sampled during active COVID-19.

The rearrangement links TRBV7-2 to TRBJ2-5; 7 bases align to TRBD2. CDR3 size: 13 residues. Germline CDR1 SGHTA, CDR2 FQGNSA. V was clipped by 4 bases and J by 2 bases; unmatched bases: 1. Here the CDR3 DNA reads TGTGCCAGCAGCTGGCGGGAGCAAGAGACCCAGTACTTC. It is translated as CASSWREQETQYF.

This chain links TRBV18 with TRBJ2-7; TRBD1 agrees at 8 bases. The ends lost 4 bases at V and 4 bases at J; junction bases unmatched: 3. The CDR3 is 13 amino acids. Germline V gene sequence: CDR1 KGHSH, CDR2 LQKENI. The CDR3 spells CASSRTGRYEQYF. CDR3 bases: TGTGCCAGCTCACGGACAGGGAGGTACGAGCAGTACTTC.

Here the CDR3 DNA reads TGTGCCATCAGTGAGTCATTAGCGGGATTCCAAGAGACCCAGTACTTC. As protein: CAISESLAGFQETQYF. This chain uses TRBV10-3 with TRBJ2-5, with 8 positions matching TRBD2. The CDR3 runs to 16 residues. V lost 0 bases and J lost 1; bases outside the gene matches: 4. CDR1 ENHRY and CDR2 SYGVKD come from the germline V gene.

CDR3: CASSEGAGGETQYF. Here the CDR3 DNA reads TGCGCCAGCAGCGAGGGGGCGGGGGGGGAGACCCAGTACTTC. This chain joins TRBV4-3 and TRBJ2-5; TRBD2 matches 9 bases. Germline CDR1 LGHNA, CDR2 YSLEER. The CDR3 is 14 residues long. V dropped 5 bases and J dropped 5; count of bases not matched to a gene: 6.

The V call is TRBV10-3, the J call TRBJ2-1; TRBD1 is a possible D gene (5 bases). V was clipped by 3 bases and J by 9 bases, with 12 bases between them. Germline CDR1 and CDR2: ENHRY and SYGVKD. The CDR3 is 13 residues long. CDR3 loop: CAISEGVGAEQFF. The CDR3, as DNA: TGTGCCATCAGTGAAGGGGTCGGAGCTGAGCAGTTCTTC.

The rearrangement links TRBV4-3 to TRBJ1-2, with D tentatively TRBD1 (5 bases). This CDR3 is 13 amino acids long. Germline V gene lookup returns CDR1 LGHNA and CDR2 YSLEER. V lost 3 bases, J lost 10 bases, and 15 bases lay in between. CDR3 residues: CASSQSEGDPYTF. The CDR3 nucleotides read TGCGCCAGCAGCCAGAGCGAAGGGGATCCCTACACCTTC.

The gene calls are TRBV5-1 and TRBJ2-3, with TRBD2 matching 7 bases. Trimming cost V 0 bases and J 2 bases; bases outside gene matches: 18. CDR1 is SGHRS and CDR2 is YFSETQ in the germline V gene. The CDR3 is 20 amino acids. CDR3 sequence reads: CASSLEPAGAFSGYTDTQYF. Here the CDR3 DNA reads TGCGCCAGCAGCTTGGAACCCGCGGGAGCCTTCTCTGGCTACACAGATACGCAGTATTTT.

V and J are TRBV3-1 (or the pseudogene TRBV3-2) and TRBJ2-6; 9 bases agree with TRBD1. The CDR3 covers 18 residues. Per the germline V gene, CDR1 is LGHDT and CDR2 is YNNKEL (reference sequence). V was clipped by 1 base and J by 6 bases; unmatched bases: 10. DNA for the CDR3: TGTGCCAGCAGCCAAGTGACCGGGACAGGGTCAACGGCCAACGTCCTGACTTTC. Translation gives CASSQVTGTGSTANVLTF.

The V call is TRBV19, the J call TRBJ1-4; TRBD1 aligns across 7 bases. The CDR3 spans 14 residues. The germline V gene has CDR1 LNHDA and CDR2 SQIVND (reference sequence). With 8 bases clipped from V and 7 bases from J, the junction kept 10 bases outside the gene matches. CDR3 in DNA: TGTGCCAGTTGGGGCCACAGGGGTGGTGAAAAACTGTTTTTT. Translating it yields CASWGHRGGEKLFF. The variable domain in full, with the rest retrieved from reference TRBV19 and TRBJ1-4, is DGGITQSPKYLFRKEGQNVTLSCEQNLNHDAMYWYRQDPGQGLRLIYYSQIVNDFQKGDIAEGYSVSREKKESFPLTVTSAQKNPTAFYLCASWGHRGGEKLFFGSGTQLSVL.

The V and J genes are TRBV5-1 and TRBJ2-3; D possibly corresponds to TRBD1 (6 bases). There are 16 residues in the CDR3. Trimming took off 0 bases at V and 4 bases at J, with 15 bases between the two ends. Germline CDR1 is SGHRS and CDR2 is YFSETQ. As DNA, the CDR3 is TGCGCCAGCAGCTTGGCCCCAGGGGCCGAGGCAGATACGCAGTATTTT. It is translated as CASSLAPGAEADTQYF.

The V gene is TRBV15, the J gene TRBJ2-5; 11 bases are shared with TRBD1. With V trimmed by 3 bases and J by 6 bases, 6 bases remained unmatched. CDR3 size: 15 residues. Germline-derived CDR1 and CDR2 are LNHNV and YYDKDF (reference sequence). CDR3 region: CATSRGTGGSKTQYF. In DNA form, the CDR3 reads TGTGCCACCAGCAGGGGGACAGGGGGTTCGAAGACCCAGTACTTC.

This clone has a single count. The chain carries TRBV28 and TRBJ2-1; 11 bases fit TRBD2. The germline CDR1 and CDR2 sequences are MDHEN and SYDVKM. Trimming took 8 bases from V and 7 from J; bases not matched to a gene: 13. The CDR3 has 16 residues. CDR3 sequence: CASLYYGLAGGNEQFF. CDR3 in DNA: TGTGCCAGCCTGTACTACGGGCTAGCGGGAGGTAATGAGCAGTTCTTC.

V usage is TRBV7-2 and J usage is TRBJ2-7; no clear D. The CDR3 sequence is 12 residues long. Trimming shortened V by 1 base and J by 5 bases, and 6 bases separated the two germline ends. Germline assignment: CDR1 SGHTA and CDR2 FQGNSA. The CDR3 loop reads CASSLVSNEQYF. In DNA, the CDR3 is TGTGCCAGCAGCTTAGTTTCCAACGAGCAGTACTTC.

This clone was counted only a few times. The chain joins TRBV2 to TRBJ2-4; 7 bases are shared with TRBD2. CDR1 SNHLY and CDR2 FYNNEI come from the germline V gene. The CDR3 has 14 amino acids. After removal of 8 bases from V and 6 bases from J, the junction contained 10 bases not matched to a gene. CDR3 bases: TGTGCCAGCGAAGGCGGGAGTGGGAGAAACATTCAGTACTTC. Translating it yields CASEGGSGRNIQYF.

In DNA form, the CDR3 reads TGTGCCAGCTCACCTCCGGGACTAGCGGGAGGAGCTGAGCAGTTCTTC. Translation gives CASSPPGLAGGAEQFF. The chain is built from TRBV18 and TRBJ2-1; TRBD2 agrees at 15 bases. CDR3 length equals 16 residues. The ends lost 3 bases at V and 9 bases at J; junction bases unmatched: 6. Germline values: CDR1 KGHSH, CDR2 LQKENI.

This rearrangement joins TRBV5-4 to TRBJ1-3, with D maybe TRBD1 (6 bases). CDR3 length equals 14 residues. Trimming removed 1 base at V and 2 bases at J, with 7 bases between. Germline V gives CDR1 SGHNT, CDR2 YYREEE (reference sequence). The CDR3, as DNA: TGTGCCAGCAGCTTGCGGACAGCTGGAAACACCATATATTTT. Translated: CASSLRTAGNTIYF.

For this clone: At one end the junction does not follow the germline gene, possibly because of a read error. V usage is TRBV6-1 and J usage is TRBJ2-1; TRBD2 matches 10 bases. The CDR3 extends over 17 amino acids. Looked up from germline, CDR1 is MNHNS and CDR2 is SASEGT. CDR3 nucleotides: TGTGCCAGCAGTAAAGCTCCGGGACTAGCGCCGTACAATGAGCAGTTCTTC. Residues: CASSKAPGLAPYNEQFF.

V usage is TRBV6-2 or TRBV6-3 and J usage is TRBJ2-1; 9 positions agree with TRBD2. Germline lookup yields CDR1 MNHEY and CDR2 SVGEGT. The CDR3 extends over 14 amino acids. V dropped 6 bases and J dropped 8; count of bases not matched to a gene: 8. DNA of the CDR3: TGTGCCAGCAGCCCCGGGACTAGCAGCGATGAGCAGTTCTTC. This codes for CASSPGTSSDEQFF.

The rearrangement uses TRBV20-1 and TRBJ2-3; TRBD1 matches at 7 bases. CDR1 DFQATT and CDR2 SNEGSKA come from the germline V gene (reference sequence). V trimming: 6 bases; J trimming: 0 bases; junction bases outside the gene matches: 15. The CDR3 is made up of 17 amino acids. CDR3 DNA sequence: TGCAGTGCCAGTTCGGAGAGGGGGCGTGCTAGCACAGATACGCAGTATTTT. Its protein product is CSASSERGRASTDTQYF.